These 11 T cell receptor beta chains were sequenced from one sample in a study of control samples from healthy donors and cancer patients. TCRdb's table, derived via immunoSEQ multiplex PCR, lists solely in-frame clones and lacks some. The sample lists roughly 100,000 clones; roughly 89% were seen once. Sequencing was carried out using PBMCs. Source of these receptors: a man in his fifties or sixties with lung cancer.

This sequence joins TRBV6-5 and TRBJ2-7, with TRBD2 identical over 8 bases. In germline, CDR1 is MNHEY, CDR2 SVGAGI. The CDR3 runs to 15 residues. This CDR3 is CTCSGGTTGSYEQYV. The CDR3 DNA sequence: TGTACCTGCTCGGGAGGGACTACTGGCTCCTACGAGCAGTACGTC.

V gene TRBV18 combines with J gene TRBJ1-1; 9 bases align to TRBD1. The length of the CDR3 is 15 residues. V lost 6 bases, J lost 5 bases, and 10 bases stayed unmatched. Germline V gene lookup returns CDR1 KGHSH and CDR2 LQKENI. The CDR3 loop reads CASSRSGQGGTEAFF. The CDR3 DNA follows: TGTGCCAGCTCTCGATCGGGACAGGGAGGGACTGAAGCTTTCTTT.

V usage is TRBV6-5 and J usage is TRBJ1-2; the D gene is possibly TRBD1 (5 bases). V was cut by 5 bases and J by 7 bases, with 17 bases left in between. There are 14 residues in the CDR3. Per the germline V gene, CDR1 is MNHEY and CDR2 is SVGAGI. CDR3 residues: CASSRGRGWSGYTF. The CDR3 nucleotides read TGTGCCAGCAGTAGAGGAAGGGGTTGGAGTGGCTACACCTTC.

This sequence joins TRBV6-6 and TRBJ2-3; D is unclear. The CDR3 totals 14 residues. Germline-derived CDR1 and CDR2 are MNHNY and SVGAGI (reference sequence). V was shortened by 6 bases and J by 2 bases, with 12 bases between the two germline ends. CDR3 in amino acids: CASSPPTDTDTQYF. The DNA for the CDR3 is TGTGCCAGCAGCCCGCCGACGGACACAGATACGCAGTATTTT.

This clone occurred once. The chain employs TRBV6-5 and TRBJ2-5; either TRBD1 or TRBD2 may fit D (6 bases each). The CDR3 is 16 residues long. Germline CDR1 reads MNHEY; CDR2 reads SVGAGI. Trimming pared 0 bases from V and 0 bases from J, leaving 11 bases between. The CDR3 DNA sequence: TGTGCCAGCAGTTACTCTCCGGGGGCGAACCAAGAGACCCAGTACTTC. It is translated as CASSYSPGANQETQYF.

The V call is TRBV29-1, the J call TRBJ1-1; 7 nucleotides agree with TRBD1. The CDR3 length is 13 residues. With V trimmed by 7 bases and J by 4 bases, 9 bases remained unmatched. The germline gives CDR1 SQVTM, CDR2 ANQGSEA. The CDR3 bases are TGCAGCGCCTATACAGGGGCGGGCACTGAAGCTTTCTTT. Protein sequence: CSAYTGAGTEAFF.

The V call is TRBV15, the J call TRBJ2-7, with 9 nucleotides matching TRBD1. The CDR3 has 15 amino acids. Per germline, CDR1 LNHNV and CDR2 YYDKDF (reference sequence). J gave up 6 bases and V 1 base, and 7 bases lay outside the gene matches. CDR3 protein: CATSRAGQGTVEQYF. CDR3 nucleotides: TGTGCCACCAGCAGAGCCGGACAGGGGACGGTCGAGCAGTACTTC.

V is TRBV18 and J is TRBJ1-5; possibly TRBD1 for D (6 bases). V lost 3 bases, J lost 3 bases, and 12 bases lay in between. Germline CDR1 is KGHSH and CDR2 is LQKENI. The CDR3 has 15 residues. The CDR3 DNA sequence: TGTGCCAGCTCACCTTCTAACAGGGACAATCAGCCCCAGCATTTT. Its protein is CASSPSNRDNQPQHF.

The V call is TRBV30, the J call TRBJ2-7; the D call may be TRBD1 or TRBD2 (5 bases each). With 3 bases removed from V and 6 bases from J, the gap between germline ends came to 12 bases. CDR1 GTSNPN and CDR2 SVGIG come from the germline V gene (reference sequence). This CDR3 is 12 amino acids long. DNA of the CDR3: TGTGCCTGGAGCAGGGAGTCGGGCGAGCAGTACTTC. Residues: CAWSRESGEQYF.

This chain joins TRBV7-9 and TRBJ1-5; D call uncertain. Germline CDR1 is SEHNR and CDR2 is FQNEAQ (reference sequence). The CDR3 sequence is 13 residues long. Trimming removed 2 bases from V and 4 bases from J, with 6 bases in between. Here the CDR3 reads CASSLLENQPQHF. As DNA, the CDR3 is TGTGCCAGCAGCTTATTAGAGAATCAGCCCCAGCATTTT.

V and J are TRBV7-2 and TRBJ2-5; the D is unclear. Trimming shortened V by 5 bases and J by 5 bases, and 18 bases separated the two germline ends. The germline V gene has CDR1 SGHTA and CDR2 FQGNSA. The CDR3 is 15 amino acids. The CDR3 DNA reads TGTGCCAGCAGCCTCGCTCGAAAGATGACTGAGACCCAGTACTTC. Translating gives CASSLARKMTETQYF.